These 9 T cell receptor beta chains came from one sample sequenced in a study of human T cells and chemical hapten exposure. Time point noted: patch test 3, about 24 weeks after DPC sensitization. Treatment denoted: therapeutic diphenylcyclopropenone sensitization with weekly scalp DPC. MiXCR was run by TCRdb on the RACE reads, yielding one entry per CDR3 protein. The data show 82,000 or so distinct CDR3 sequences, 10% to 15% seen once. The sequencing here drew on whole blood, taken in connection with sensitization to the hapten diphenylcyclopropenone (DPC). These receptors came from a woman between 50 and 59 years old with alopecia areata. Some clones in this sample may be carry-over from other donors' samples.

In this sample, this clonotype turned up many times. The chain is built from TRBV13 and TRBJ1-3; no clear D. Per the germline V gene, CDR1 is PRHDT and CDR2 is FYEKMQ (reference sequence). V was trimmed by 2 bases and J by 7 bases, leaving 12 bases between them. There are 14 residues in the CDR3. The CDR3 DNA reads as TGTGCCAGCAGCTTAATTTCCGGGAGGAACACCATATATTTT. Its protein is CASSLISGRNTIYF. The variable domain in full, completed from reference TRBV13 and TRBJ1-3, reads AAGVIQSPRHLIKEKRETATLKCYPIPRHDTVYWYQQGPGQDPQFLISFYEKMQSDKGSIPDRFSAQQFSDYHSELNMSSLELGDSALYFCASSLISGRNTIYFGEGSWLTVV.

The chain links TRBV10-1 to TRBJ2-2, with 7 bases lining up with TRBD1. J lost 0 bases, V lost 6 bases, and 7 bases had no gene match. This CDR3 has 16 amino acids. The germline gives CDR1 WNHNN, CDR2 SYGVQD (reference sequence). CDR3 amino acids: CASRGHRGSNTGELFF. CDR3 coding DNA: TGCGCCAGCAGAGGACACAGGGGCTCGAACACCGGGGAGCTGTTTTTT.

This clonotype was seen a few times. This chain uses TRBV2 with TRBJ1-5, with D possibly TRBD1 on 5 matching bases. V was cut by 7 bases and J by 5 bases, with 15 bases left in between. The CDR3 contains 14 residues. Per germline, CDR1 SNHLY and CDR2 FYNNEI. In nucleotides, the CDR3 is TGTGCCAGCACCAGGGAAAGATTCGATCAGCCCCAGCATTTT. This translates into CASTRERFDQPQHF.

This clonotype was detected many times. V gene TRBV29-1 combines with J gene TRBJ2-1, with 12 bases lining up with TRBD2. With 4 bases clipped from V and 0 bases from J, the junction kept 10 bases outside the gene matches. This CDR3 comprises 18 residues. Germline loops: CDR1 SQVTM, CDR2 ANQGSEA. Here the CDR3 reads CSVGTSGRFYSSYNEQFF. The CDR3 coding sequence is TGCAGCGTTGGTACTAGCGGGAGGTTCTATAGCTCCTACAATGAGCAGTTCTTC.

This rearrangement joins TRBV6-1 to TRBJ2-1, with D tentatively TRBD1 or TRBD2 (5 bases each). The V end was cut by 4 bases, the J end by 9 bases, with 16 bases between. Germline assignment: CDR1 MNHNS and CDR2 SASEGT. There are 14 residues in the CDR3. CDR3 nucleotide sequence: TGTGCCAGCAGTGTCCTCGGGACCGACGGTGAGCAGTTCTTC. It codes for CASSVLGTDGEQFF.

This clonotype was recorded many times. The rearrangement uses TRBV29-1 and TRBJ1-2; tentative D call: TRBD1 (5 bases). Germline V gene data show CDR1 as SQVTM and CDR2 as ANQGSEA. The CDR3 consists of 12 residues. V was shortened by 6 bases and J by 2 bases, with 10 bases between the two germline ends. The CDR3 protein is CSVRGENYGYTF. The CDR3 DNA reads TGCAGCGTCCGGGGGGAAAACTATGGCTACACCTTC.

J is TRBJ1-3 and V is TRBV2; D not certain. Trimming pared 6 bases from V and 2 bases from J, leaving 14 bases between. CDR1 SNHLY and CDR2 FYNNEI come from the germline V gene. This CDR3 has 15 amino acids. For the CDR3, the DNA is TGTGCCAGCAGGATGACGTATGGAGCTGGAAACACCATATATTTT. Translation gives CASRMTYGAGNTIYF.

The chain has TRBV5-5 and TRBJ2-1; no reliable D call. Per the germline V gene, CDR1 is SGHKS and CDR2 is YYEKEE (reference sequence). V was cut by 6 bases and J by 3 bases, with 4 bases left in between. This CDR3 spans 11 amino acids. The CDR3 region has the DNA TGTGCCAGCATGGACTACAATGAGCAGTTCTTC. Translating gives CASMDYNEQFF. Based on the CDR3 plus reference TRBV5-5 and TRBJ2-1, the full variable domain is DAGVTQSPTHLIKTRGQQVTLRCSPISGHKSVSWYQQVLGQGPQFIFQYYEKEERGRGNFPDRFSARQFPNYSSELNVNALLLGDSALYLCASMDYNEQFFGPGTRLTVL.

Note on this clonotype: A read error may be the cause here, since a much bigger clone is one base away. The V gene is TRBV6-8, the J gene TRBJ1-1; 9 positions match TRBD1. The trim removed 10 bases at V and 2 bases at J, leaving 26 bases unmatched. This CDR3 spans 20 amino acids. Germline V gives CDR1 MNHGY, CDR2 SAAAGT. The CDR3 region has the DNA TGTGCCAACAGCCGTTCAGCCCCAACCGGGACAGGGATTCTTAACACTGAAGCTTTCTTT. Translation: CANSRSAPTGTGILNTEAFF.